This T cell receptor (beta chain) emerged from a study of blood T cell repertoires in COVID-19. The wider study: Samples of COVID-19 (acute and convalescent) were obtained from the United States, Italy and Spain.

Germline trimming cut 4 bases from V and 4 bases from J; bases unmatched to any gene: 9. Germline CDR1 and CDR2: SQVTM and ANQGSEA. The CDR3 has 14 residues. Data came from immunoSEQ multiplex PCR; TCRdb stores just in-frame clones and leaves some out. Among approximately 300,000 clones, roughly nine tenths were seen once, and the ten largest hold around 3.9%. The sequenced sample was PBMCs or T cells enriched from blood (not recorded which). The chain has TRBV29-1 and TRBJ1-2; 7 positions match TRBD1. This clonotype was sampled from a woman aged 30 to 39 who had been exposed to COVID-19. The CDR3 is CSVAYGQVSYGYTF. The CDR3 DNA is TGCAGCGTTGCCTATGGACAGGTTTCCTATGGCTACACCTTC.